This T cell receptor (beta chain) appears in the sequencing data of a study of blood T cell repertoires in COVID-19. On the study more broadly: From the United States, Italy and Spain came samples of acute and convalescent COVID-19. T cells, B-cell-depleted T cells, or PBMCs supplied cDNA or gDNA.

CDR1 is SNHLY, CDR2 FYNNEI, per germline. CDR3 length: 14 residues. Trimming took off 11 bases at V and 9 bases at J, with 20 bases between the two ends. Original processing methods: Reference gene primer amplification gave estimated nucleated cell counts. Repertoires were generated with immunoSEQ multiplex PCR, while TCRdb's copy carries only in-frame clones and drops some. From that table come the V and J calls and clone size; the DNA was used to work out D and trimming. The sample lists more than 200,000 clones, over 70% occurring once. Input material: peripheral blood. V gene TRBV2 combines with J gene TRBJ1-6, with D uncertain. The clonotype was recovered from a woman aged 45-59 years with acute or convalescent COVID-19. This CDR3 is CADKPPAAISPLHF. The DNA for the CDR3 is TGTGCCGACAAGCCCCCAGCAGCTATTTCACCCCTCCACTTT.